What follows are 9 T cell receptor beta chains derived from one specimen sequenced in a study of response to subunit inactivated influenza vaccine. TCRdb reanalysed the RT-PCR reads using MiXCR and keeps one entry per CDR3 protein. This table has about 700,000 distinct CDR3 sequences, around 13% appearing once. Material: PBMCs from blood, obtained 14 to 15 days before vaccination. The receptors come from a man aged 50 to 60 who received an inactivated influenza vaccine.

The chain has TRBV12-3 or TRBV12-4 and TRBJ1-5; TRBD1 matches 9 bases. CDR3 length: 15 residues. Losses at the gene ends were 7 bases for V and 2 bases for J; bases not matched to a gene: 6. DNA for the CDR3: TGTGCCAGCACCGACAGGGGGTACGGCAATCAGCCCCAGCATTTT. Amino acid sequence: CASTDRGYGNQPQHF.

This sequence joins TRBV4-1 and TRBJ2-1; the D gene is possibly TRBD1 (6 bases). The germline gives CDR1 MGHRA, CDR2 YSYEKL. V was shortened by 0 bases and J by 3 bases, with 9 bases between the two germline ends. The CDR3 spans 15 residues. The CDR3 DNA reads TGCGCCAGCAGCCAAGATGAGGGACACTACAATGAGCAGTTCTTC. It encodes CASSQDEGHYNEQFF.

This clonotype has more than one count but fewer than ten. This chain connects TRBV7-6 to TRBJ2-3, with 8 nucleotides matching TRBD2. This CDR3 comprises 15 residues. J was trimmed by 2 bases and V by 4 bases; bases with no gene match: 5. Germline V lookup: CDR1 SGHVS, CDR2 FNYEAQ. The CDR3 here is CASSSRGAATDTQYF. In nucleotides, the CDR3 is TGTGCCAGCAGCTCGCGGGGGGCCGCCACAGATACGCAGTATTTT.

This clonotype was seen more than once but under ten times. The V call is TRBV28, the J call TRBJ2-3; 8 nucleotides agree with TRBD2. CDR3 size: 16 residues. Germline-derived CDR1 and CDR2 are MDHEN and SYDVKM. V gave up 4 bases and J gave up 6 bases; unmatched junction bases: 12. The CDR3 DNA follows: TGTGCCAGCAGTTCCCCAAGCGGGAGAGGTCCGGATACGCAGTATTTT. It specifies CASSSPSGRGPDTQYF. Supplemented by reference TRBV28 and TRBJ2-3, the full variable domain reads DVKVTQSSRYLVKRTGEKVFLECVQDMDHENMFWYRQDPGLGLRLIYFSYDVKMKEKGDIPEGYSVSREKKERFSLILESASTNQTSMYLCASSSPSGRGPDTQYFGPGTRLTVL.

This clonotype was counted ten times or more. J is TRBJ1-4 and V is TRBV7-2, with 10 bases matching TRBD1. The CDR3 covers 14 residues. V gave up 5 bases and J gave up 4 bases; unmatched junction bases: 1. Germline assignment: CDR1 SGHTA and CDR2 FQGNSA. As DNA, the CDR3 is TGTGCCAGCAGCGGGACAGGGGTTAATGAAAAACTGTTTTTT. Protein sequence: CASSGTGVNEKLFF.

In its sample, this clonotype was seen a few times. The V call is TRBV10-3, the J call TRBJ1-1; no clear D. CDR3 size: 13 residues. Looked up from germline, CDR1 is ENHRY and CDR2 is SYGVKD. V was clipped by 2 bases and J by 6 bases, with 10 bases between them. The CDR3 spells CAISELDVAEAFF. As DNA, the CDR3 is TGTGCCATCAGTGAGCTAGACGTGGCTGAAGCTTTCTTT.

This clonotype was seen many times. As DNA, the CDR3 is TGTGCCAGCAGTTTAAGCGGAAACAATGAGCAGTTCTTC. Translated: CASSLSGNNEQFF. This sequence joins TRBV12-3 or TRBV12-4 and TRBJ2-1; D may be TRBD2 (5 bases). There are 13 residues in the CDR3. V lost 2 bases to trimming and J lost 5 bases, with 7 bases between them.

In its sample, this clonotype was seen a few times. The chain carries TRBV6-2 or TRBV6-3 and TRBJ2-5; 7 bases match TRBD1. Losses at the gene ends were 5 bases for V and 1 base for J; bases not matched to a gene: 4. The CDR3 is 14 residues long. Germline V lookup: CDR1 MNHEY, CDR2 SVGEGT. CDR3 amino acids: CASSPWTGQETQYF. As DNA, the CDR3 is TGTGCCAGCAGTCCCTGGACAGGCCAAGAGACCCAGTACTTC.

This clonotype was counted only a few times. V and J are TRBV24-1 and TRBJ1-2, with D uncertain. This CDR3 is built from 17 residues. V was pared by 4 bases and J by 8 bases, with 25 bases between. The germline V gene has CDR1 KGHDR and CDR2 SFDVKD. The CDR3 reads CATSEGGSGLSGRGYTF. CDR3 DNA: TGTGCCACCAGTGAGGGAGGGTCAGGACTCTCCGGGAGGGGCTACACCTTC.